The 19 T cell receptor beta chains below come from one sample, sequenced in a study of T cells in Graves' hyperthyroidism and ophthalmopathy. RNA transcripts yielded amplified TCR beta CDR3 regions. The HTBI primer set drove a first-round RT-PCR of the TCR CDR3. TCRdb independently ran MiXCR on the multiplex PCR reads; one entry per CDR3 protein. The table has roughly 500,000 distinct CDR3 sequences, about 24% seen once. The sample comprised blood. These receptor sequences come from a woman under 40 with Graves' ophthalmopathy.

The table lists this clonotype with many counts. J is TRBJ1-5 and V is TRBV7-2, with D possibly being TRBD1 (6 bases). Germline values: CDR1 SGHTA, CDR2 FQGNSA. Trimming cost V 5 bases and J 2 bases, with 10 bases left between them. CDR3 size: 14 residues. The CDR3 nucleotides are TGTGCCAGCAGCCCTAGACAGGGCAATCAGCCCCAGCATTTT. Protein product: CASSPRQGNQPQHF.

The sample holds many counts of this clonotype. The genes are TRBV7-9 and TRBJ1-2; 7 nucleotides align to TRBD1. The CDR3 is made up of 13 amino acids. V shed 6 bases and J 8 bases; nucleotides not matched to a gene: 9. Germline V gene sequence: CDR1 SEHNR, CDR2 FQNEAQ (reference sequence). The CDR3 DNA sequence: TGTGCCAGCAGAGTTACAGGGGTACGAGGCTACACCTTC. Translating it yields CASRVTGVRGYTF. The full variable domain, in which reference TRBV7-9 and TRBJ1-2 provide the parts outside the CDR3, is DTGVSQNPRHKITKRGQNVTFRCDPISEHNRLYWYRQTLGQGPEFLTYFQNEAQLEKSRLLSDRFSAERPKGSFSTLEIQRTEQGDSAMYLCASRVTGVRGYTFGSGTRLTVV.

This clonotype was observed many times. The genes are TRBV6-5 and TRBJ1-3; no firm D call. Germline loops: CDR1 MNHEY, CDR2 SVGAGI. This CDR3 comprises 17 residues. V was pared by 2 bases and J by 0 bases, with 14 bases between. In DNA form, the CDR3 reads TGTGCCAGCAGTTACGTGCTGCAGTCAACCTCTGGAAACACCATATATTTT. It codes for CASSYVLQSTSGNTIYF.

The chain recombines TRBV5-1 with TRBJ1-5; weak D call: TRBD1 (5 bases). V lost 4 bases to trimming and J lost 4 bases, with 12 bases between them. The CDR3 is 14 residues long. Germline assignment: CDR1 SGHRS and CDR2 YFSETQ. CDR3: CASSPDGANQPQHF. CDR3 nucleotide sequence: TGCGCCAGCAGCCCTGACGGGGCGAATCAGCCCCAGCATTTT.

This clonotype has more than one count but fewer than ten. The chain uses TRBV29-1 and TRBJ2-7; D is tentatively TRBD1 or TRBD2 (6 bases each). CDR3 length: 15 residues. CDR1 and CDR2 (germline): SQVTM, ANQGSEA. The ends were cut back, 0 bases at V and 2 bases at J, with 14 bases in the middle. The CDR3 DNA is TGCAGCGTTGAAGATCCACGGGGGCCTCCCTACGAGCAGTACTTC. Its translation: CSVEDPRGPPYEQYF.

The chain recombines TRBV30 with TRBJ2-5; 13 positions agree with TRBD2. Trimming took 3 bases from V and 0 from J; bases not matched to a gene: 1. CDR3 length: 15 amino acids. CDR1 GTSNPN and CDR2 SVGIG come from the germline V gene (reference sequence). The CDR3 reads CAWSGTSGNQETQYF. Written as DNA, the CDR3 is TGTGCCTGGAGCGGGACTAGCGGGAACCAAGAGACCCAGTACTTC. Drawing the rest from reference TRBV30 and TRBJ2-5, the complete variable domain is SQTIHQWPATLVQPVGSPLSLECTVEGTSNPNLYWYRQAAGRGLQLLFYSVGIGQISSEVPQNLSASRPQDRQFILSSKKLLLSDSGFYLCAWSGTSGNQETQYFGPGTRLLVL.

The chain employs TRBV2 and TRBJ1-5; no clear D. CDR1 is SNHLY and CDR2 is FYNNEI in the germline V gene. This CDR3 is 14 amino acids long. The germline V and J ends were trimmed by 1 base and 2 bases, with 6 bases remaining between them. CDR3: CASSEVPGNQPQHF. The CDR3 bases are TGTGCCAGCAGTGAAGTCCCAGGCAATCAGCCCCAGCATTTT.

This clonotype came up a few times. The chain uses TRBV6-2 or TRBV6-3 and TRBJ1-6; D gene ambiguous. Germline values: CDR1 MNHEY, CDR2 SVGEGT. Trimming took off 0 bases at V and 12 bases at J, with 12 bases between the two ends. This CDR3 has 14 amino acids. The CDR3 region is CASSYSPTRRPLHF. The CDR3 DNA reads as TGTGCCAGCAGTTACTCCCCCACGCGGAGACCCCTCCACTTT.

The V gene is TRBV11-1, the J gene TRBJ1-1; 7 bases are a match to TRBD1. CDR3 length: 16 amino acids. J lost 3 bases, V lost 5 bases, and 12 bases had no gene match. Germline V gives CDR1 SGHAT, CDR2 FQDESV (reference sequence). The CDR3 region has the DNA TGTGCCAGCAGCCCCAATCGGGGGACAGAATACACTGAAGCTTTCTTT. Residues: CASSPNRGTEYTEAFF.

This sequence joins TRBV11-2 and TRBJ2-7, with 10 bases that match TRBD2. This CDR3 region has 15 residues. V gave up 1 base and J gave up 4 bases; unmatched junction bases: 4. CDR1 is SGHAT and CDR2 is FQNNGV in the germline V gene. Here the CDR3 DNA reads TGTGCCAGCAGCTTAGTGCCTAGCGGGAGTTACGAGCAGTACTTC. Its translation: CASSLVPSGSYEQYF.

This clonotype was observed at least ten times. The V call is TRBV12-3 or TRBV12-4, the J call TRBJ1-1, with D hard to call. This CDR3 spans 11 amino acids. Trimming left V 6 bases short and J 6 bases short, with 8 bases between. The chain's CDR3 is CASSPSSEAFF. The CDR3 nucleotides are TGTGCCAGCAGCCCGTCTTCTGAAGCTTTCTTT.

The CDR3 region has the DNA TGTGCCAGCGAGATGAGGGGGCTAGGTGGCTACACCTTC. This encodes CASEMRGLGGYTF. The chain employs TRBV12-3 or TRBV12-4 and TRBJ1-2, with 7 bases lining up with TRBD1. V dropped 8 bases and J dropped 7; count of bases not matched to a gene: 10. CDR3 length: 13 amino acids.

This clonotype was seen at least ten times. The CDR3 is CASSLSTGDIYEQYF. In DNA, the CDR3 is TGTGCCAGCAGCCTCTCGACAGGGGACATCTACGAGCAGTACTTC. V is TRBV7-2 and J is TRBJ2-7, with TRBD1 identical over 8 bases. Per germline, CDR1 SGHTA and CDR2 FQGNSA. The V segment lost 5 bases and the J segment 3 bases; nucleotides outside the gene matches: 9. The CDR3 contains 15 residues.

In its sample, this clonotype was seen many times. The rearrangement links TRBV25-1 to TRBJ2-5; tentatively, D is TRBD1 (6 bases). Trimming stripped 8 bases from V and 4 bases from J, with 14 bases between. CDR1 is MGHDK, CDR2 SYGVNS, per germline. This CDR3 is 13 amino acids long. CDR3 sequence reads: CASRLGATETQYF. CDR3 nucleotide sequence: TGTGCCAGCCGCCTGGGGGCCACAGAGACCCAGTACTTC.

V and J are TRBV7-2 and TRBJ1-1; TRBD1 is a possible D gene (5 bases). In germline, CDR1 is SGHTA, CDR2 FQGNSA. The CDR3 is made up of 14 amino acids. The V end was cut by 3 bases, the J end by 1 base, with 9 bases between. CDR3 coding DNA: TGTGCCAGCAGCTTCGGACACACGAACACTGAAGCTTTCTTT. It specifies CASSFGHTNTEAFF.

CDR3 sequence reads: CATSRHLQETQYF. CDR3 DNA: TGTGCCACCAGCAGACACCTCCAAGAGACCCAGTACTTC. The rearrangement joins TRBV15 to TRBJ2-5; D is ambiguous. Germline loops: CDR1 LNHNV, CDR2 YYDKDF (reference sequence). The CDR3 length is 13 residues. V was shortened by 2 bases and J by 1 base, with 5 bases between the two germline ends.

This clonotype showed up many times. J is TRBJ1-1 and V is TRBV29-1; no firm D call. Trimming took 6 bases from V and 1 from J, leaving 9 bases between them. The CDR3 consists of 12 residues. Germline V gene sequence: CDR1 SQVTM, CDR2 ANQGSEA. The CDR3 sequence: CSVPKGNTEAFF. CDR3 bases: TGCAGCGTCCCCAAGGGGAACACTGAAGCTTTCTTT.

This clonotype was detected many times. The gene calls are TRBV7-8 and TRBJ2-2; no firm D call. The ends were cut back, 1 base at V and 2 bases at J, with 14 bases in the middle. The germline V gene has CDR1 SGHVS and CDR2 FQNEAQ. This CDR3 contains 17 residues. The CDR3 region has the DNA TGTGCCAGCAGCTTAGATCGGTTCCGCGGTAACACCGGGGAGCTGTTTTTT. Its translation: CASSLDRFRGNTGELFF. Combining the CDR3 with reference TRBV7-8 and TRBJ2-2 gives the whole variable domain GAGVSQSPRYKVAKRGQDVALRCDPISGHVSLFWYQQALGQGPEFLTYFQNEAQLDKSGLPSDRFFAERPEGSVSTLKIQRTQQEDSAVYLCASSLDRFRGNTGELFFGEGSRLTVL.

The V and J genes are TRBV6-1 and TRBJ1-5; 9 bases fit TRBD1. The V gene end was trimmed by 5 bases and the J gene end by 5 bases; junction bases not matched to a gene: 7. CDR1 and CDR2 from the germline V gene are MNHNS and SASEGT. This CDR3 comprises 15 residues. As DNA, the CDR3 is TGTGCCAGCAGTCGGGACAGGGATTTTGATCAGCCCCAGCATTTT. Translation gives CASSRDRDFDQPQHF.